A single sample gave rise to the 15 T cell receptor beta chains below, sequenced in a study of CD8+CD57+ T cells in acquired aplastic anemia. CD8+CD57+ cell expansion had been shown by flow cytometry in patients chosen for sequencing. Genomic DNA acted as the template from which TCR beta VDJ combination and CDR3 sequence profiling were carried out. In TCRdb, the reads were re-called with MiXCR into one record per CDR3 protein. The table includes roughly 200,000 distinct CDR3 sequences, 63% detected once. Sequenced sample: sorted CD4+, CD8+, or CD8+CD57+ T cells (not recorded which) from PBMCs. The receptors shown here come from a human donor with aplastic anemia.

The V call is TRBV19, the J call TRBJ2-1; 8 nucleotides agree with TRBD2. After removal of 6 bases from V and 7 bases from J, the junction contained 8 bases not matched to a gene. CDR1 and CDR2 from the germline V gene are LNHDA and SQIVND (reference sequence). The CDR3 length is 14 residues. DNA of the CDR3: TGTGCCAGTAGAGACCCCGGGACTAGGAATGAGCAGTTCTTC. Protein: CASRDPGTRNEQFF.

This chain joins TRBV20-1 and TRBJ2-7; TRBD2 matches at 13 bases. Germline V gene lookup returns CDR1 DFQATT and CDR2 SNEGSKA (reference sequence). This CDR3 contains 14 residues. V lost 5 bases and J lost 2; bases outside the gene matches: 3. Here the CDR3 reads CSAGGTSGAYEQYF. The CDR3 DNA follows: TGCAGTGCTGGCGGGACTAGCGGGGCCTACGAGCAGTACTTC.

On this clonotype itself: A read error is possible here, since a much larger clone lies one base away. The V gene is TRBV12-5, the J gene TRBJ2-3; tentative D call: TRBD1 (5 bases). V dropped 5 bases and J dropped 1 base, with 16 bases sitting between them. The germline CDR1 and CDR2 sequences are LGHNT and FRNRAP. The CDR3 has 16 residues. In nucleotides, the CDR3 is TGTGCTAGTGGTCCCCCAGGGCCTTCGGGCACAGATACGCAGTATTTT. Translation: CASGPPGPSGTDTQYF.

As for this clonotype: The junction shows a germline mismatch at one end, possibly a read error. The chain is built from TRBV5-1 and TRBJ2-6, with unresolved D. The length of the CDR3 is 14 residues. The germline V gene has CDR1 SGHRS and CDR2 YFSETQ. This chain's CDR3 is CAGSLGSGANVLTF. The CDR3 coding sequence is TGCGCCGGCAGCTTAGGCTCTGGGGCCAACGTCCTGACTTTC.

The rearrangement uses TRBV7-9 and TRBJ2-1; D gene unclear. The CDR3 length is 14 residues. From germline, CDR1 is SEHNR and CDR2 FQNEAQ (reference sequence). V was pared by 0 bases and J by 7 bases, with 10 bases between. DNA for the CDR3: TGTGCCAGCAGCTTAGCAGGTGCCAGAAATGAGCAGTTCTTC. Its protein is CASSLAGARNEQFF.

This rearrangement joins TRBV7-2 to TRBJ2-7; D unresolved. Germline V lookup: CDR1 SGHTA, CDR2 FQGNSA. The V gene lost 1 base and the J gene lost 9 bases, with 13 bases spanning the gap. CDR3 length equals 13 residues. Written as DNA, the CDR3 is TGTGCCAGCAGCTTAGAGAGAACTCGCGGGCAGTACTTC. Residues: CASSLERTRGQYF.

The chain joins TRBV7-9 to TRBJ2-7, with a weak D call TRBD2 (5 bases). The CDR3 totals 13 residues. The V gene lost 2 bases and the J gene lost 5 bases, with 10 bases spanning the gap. CDR1 is SEHNR and CDR2 is FQNEAQ in the germline V gene (reference sequence). The CDR3 DNA sequence: TGTGCCAGCAGCTTATTATTAGCGAACGAGCAGTACTTC. Amino acid sequence: CASSLLLANEQYF.

In its sample, this clonotype was seen many times. The chain joins TRBV4-1 to TRBJ1-1; tentatively, D is TRBD1 (5 bases). This CDR3 has 13 amino acids. V lost 5 bases to trimming and J lost 3 bases, with 10 bases between them. Germline V CDR1 and CDR2: MGHRA, YSYEKL. In DNA, the CDR3 is TGCGCCAGCAGCTCTGACAGTTACACTGAAGCTTTCTTT. Its protein is CASSSDSYTEAFF.

This clonotype came up once. The rearrangement uses TRBV2 and TRBJ2-7, with D possibly TRBD1 on 6 matching bases. CDR1 SNHLY and CDR2 FYNNEI come from the germline V gene. Trimming stripped 6 bases from V and 3 bases from J, with 21 bases between. The CDR3 covers 16 residues. In DNA, the CDR3 is TGTGCCAGCAGCCCCGTTACGGGCAGGGGATTCTACGAGCAGTACTTC. As protein: CASSPVTGRGFYEQYF.

This chain uses TRBV5-1 with TRBJ2-2; D uncertain. Trimming removed 2 bases from V and 3 bases from J, with 5 bases in between. CDR3 length: 13 residues. CDR1 SGHRS and CDR2 YFSETQ come from the germline V gene. The CDR3 sequence is CASSFPDTGELFF. The CDR3, as DNA: TGCGCCAGCAGCTTCCCCGACACCGGGGAGCTGTTTTTT.

This clonotype appeared a few times. The rearrangement uses TRBV7-2 and TRBJ1-6; 9 nucleotides agree with TRBD1. From germline, CDR1 is SGHTA and CDR2 FQGNSA. This CDR3 is built from 16 residues. V gave up 1 base and J gave up 7 bases; unmatched junction bases: 5. In DNA form, the CDR3 reads TGTGCCAGCAGCTTAGTACCGGGACAGGGAAATTCACCCCTCCACTTT. Translating it yields CASSLVPGQGNSPLHF. Based on the CDR3 plus reference TRBV7-2 and TRBJ1-6, the full variable domain is GAGVSQSPSNKVTEKGKDVELRCDPISGHTALYWYRQSLGQGLEFLIYFQGNSAPDKSGLPSDRFSAERTGGSVSTLTIQRTQQEDSAVYLCASSLVPGQGNSPLHFGNGTRLTVT.

The chain recombines TRBV20-1 with TRBJ2-1, with TRBD2 matching 9 bases. Germline V gene lookup returns CDR1 DFQATT and CDR2 SNEGSKA (reference sequence). Losses at the gene ends were 2 bases for V and 6 bases for J; bases not matched to a gene: 11. The CDR3 has 16 residues. The CDR3 DNA follows: TGCAGTGCTAGATCGACCCAGAATAGCGGGAGCAATGAGCAGTTCTTC. As protein: CSARSTQNSGSNEQFF.

This clonotype was counted at least ten times. The gene calls are TRBV13 and TRBJ2-2; D tentatively reads TRBD1 or TRBD2 (5 bases each). V was pared by 4 bases and J by 0 bases, with 21 bases between. The CDR3 length is 19 residues. The germline CDR1 and CDR2 sequences are PRHDT and FYEKMQ (reference sequence). The CDR3 loop is CASSSSPGTEFANTGELFF. The CDR3 DNA sequence: TGTGCCAGCAGCTCCAGCCCCGGGACGGAGTTCGCGAACACCGGGGAGCTGTTTTTT.

The chain couples TRBV5-1 to TRBJ1-5; 9 nucleotides line up with TRBD1. The CDR3 is made up of 15 amino acids. Germline CDR1 reads SGHRS; CDR2 reads YFSETQ. Unmatched junction bases numbered 9, after V lost 5 bases and J lost 6 bases. The CDR3 sequence is CASSRTTGGLQPQHF. DNA for the CDR3: TGCGCCAGCAGTCGTACTACAGGGGGCCTTCAGCCCCAGCATTTT.

This clonotype was counted a few times. The J gene is TRBJ2-1, the V gene TRBV11-2; 10 nucleotides align to TRBD2. There are 16 residues in the CDR3. Germline V lookup: CDR1 SGHAT, CDR2 FQNNGV. After removal of 1 base from V and 5 bases from J, the junction contained 5 bases not matched to a gene. CDR3 loop: CASSLGLLAGNNEQFF. The CDR3 DNA reads as TGTGCCAGCAGCTTAGGGCTACTAGCGGGGAACAATGAGCAGTTCTTC.